This TCR beta chain was sequenced for a study of blood T cell repertoires in COVID-19. Study information: COVID-19 samples, acute and convalescent, were from the United States, Italy and Spain. From T cells, B-cell-depleted T cells, or PBMCs came the material, which was cDNA or gDNA.

Germline CDR1 is MNHEY and CDR2 is SMNVEV (reference sequence). The J segment lost 7 bases and the V segment lost 1 base, leaving 7 bases of the junction unmatched. The CDR3 contains 17 residues. The repertoire was sequenced with immunoSEQ multiplex PCR; TCRdb's copy has only in-frame clones and lacks some. The data show about 240,000 clones, approximately 84% seen once. The sequence came from a woman in her thirties or forties with acute COVID-19. This chain connects TRBV27 to TRBJ2-1, with 13 nucleotides matching TRBD2. Sequencing was done on a sample of PBMCs or T cells enriched from blood (not recorded which). The CDR3 spells CASSLLLAGGPGNEQFF. For the CDR3, the DNA is TGTGCCAGCAGTTTATTACTAGCGGGAGGGCCTGGTAATGAGCAGTTCTTC.